This is a list of T cell receptor beta chains from one sample in a study of cytotoxic CD8 clonotypes in ibrutinib-treated CLL. Data came from immunoSEQ multiplex PCR; TCRdb stores just in-frame clones and leaves some out. This repertoire shows around 140,000 clones, 65% to 85% found once; its top ten account for approximately 7.6%. This specimen was PBMCs, taken after 36 months of ibrutinib treatment. The receptor source for this set is a human donor with chronic lymphocytic leukemia. The conserved cysteine and the conserved F or W are not part of the CDR3 here.

v_gene	CDR3aa
TRBV10-3	AIRAGGNTEAF
TRBV7-9	ASSLLGEKLF
TRBV29-1	SVGILSRGKTQY
TRBV5-1	ASSFGQGAGNEQF
TRBV5-1	ASSSGVQGYSPLH
TRBV6-4	ASRGGQNTEAF
TRBV5-4	ASSSGGVGLGEKLF
TRBV13	ASNFVQPYEQY
TRBV5-1	ASSFSDRHSGNTIY
TRBV30	AWSVTSPNYGYT
TRBV30	AWSVGTGVVGEQF
TRBV4-1	ASSQSGGYT
TRBV19	ASADRDAIQPQH
TRBV2	ASSSIGTRREKLF
TRBV28	ASSPELAGGPREQF
TRBV5-6	ASSLATSPEAF
TRBV10-1	ASGDNSPLH
TRBV10-2	ASSDSGSYNEQF
TRBV20-1	SAKRYEQY
TRBV6-5	ATKTVAGWEQY
TRBV5-6	ASSPLGGSPLH
TRBV5-1	ASSLGASGTDTQY
TRBV7-8	ASNSGTQRRETQY
TRBV5-4	ASSPNRGSYEQY
TRBV4-2	ASSLVIWGSPLEQY
TRBV10-2	ASRRQGTGANVLT
TRBV6-6	ASGLVQGANYGYT
TRBV6-1	ASSVTQSEQY
TRBV28	ASSTVPGQGSNTEAF
TRBV5-5	ASSIGGGPPQH
TRBV11-2	ASSSQETQY
TRBV2	ASVEAGGRTGELF
TRBV29-1	SVGSVGVWDTEAF
TRBV2	ASGRRTPQETQY
TRBV2	ASSDRSSYNSPLH
TRBV5-1	ASSFWRSSGSTEQF
TRBV5-8	ASSLTGANYGYT
TRBV10-3	AISDPGRGSGANVLT
TRBV18	ASSPPGRANYGYT
TRBV25-1	ASSEYRVRGYT
TRBV27	ASSPRDGGDTQY
TRBV2	ASSGISNNSPLH
TRBV11-3	ASSLGDTQY
TRBV2	ASSYRGRWTGELF
TRBV5-1	ASSLRDGTLYGYT
TRBV7-9	ASSPQQF
TRBV6-6	ASSYGTLSYNEQF
TRBV4-1	ASSRGSGRNTEAF
TRBV5-6	ASRREETQY
TRBV4-1	ASSPEGGRFYEQY